The 25 T cell receptor beta chains listed next were all sequenced from one sample in a study of T cell responses to AZD1222 COVID-19 vaccine. Generated by immunoSEQ multiplex PCR, the TCRdb table keeps only in-frame clones and is missing some. The top ten clones hold approximately 3.4% of a sample with 150,000 to 250,000 clones, more than 85% of them seen once. The source was peripheral blood, collected 28 days after the second AZD1222 dose. The receptors derive from an adult who received the AZD1222 COVID-19 vaccine.

The V gene is TRBV4-3, the J gene TRBJ2-7; 9 bases agree with TRBD2. Trimming at V came to 0 bases and at J to 2 bases, leaving 2 bases not matched to a gene. Germline CDR1 LGHNA, CDR2 YSLEER. The CDR3 sequence is 15 residues long. The CDR3 DNA sequence: TGCGCCAGCAGCCAAGAGGGGACTAGCACCTACGAGCAGTACTTC. Its protein is CASSQEGTSTYEQYF.

This chain connects TRBV11-3 to TRBJ2-2; 10 positions agree with TRBD1. Per germline, CDR1 SGHNT and CDR2 YENEEA. The CDR3 is made up of 14 amino acids. The trim removed 8 bases at V and 3 bases at J, leaving 3 bases unmatched. DNA for the CDR3: TGTGCCAGCTCCGGACAGGGGGACACCGGGGAGCTGTTTTTT. Translation gives CASSGQGDTGELFF.

The V call is TRBV19, the J call TRBJ1-1, with 8 bases that match TRBD1. The CDR3 length is 13 residues. Trimming cost V 6 bases and J 5 bases; bases outside gene matches: 5. Germline assignment: CDR1 LNHDA and CDR2 SQIVND (reference sequence). In DNA form, the CDR3 reads TGTGCCAGTAGGTCAGGGGGCTATACTGAAGCTTTCTTT. Amino acids: CASRSGGYTEAFF.

The V call is TRBV27, the J call TRBJ1-4; 9 bases fit TRBD1. The length of the CDR3 is 15 residues. Trimming took 4 bases from V and 8 from J; bases not matched to a gene: 8. Germline loops: CDR1 MNHEY, CDR2 SMNVEV (reference sequence). Written as DNA, the CDR3 is TGTGCCAGCAGTTCCCTGGGACAGGGAAGGGAAAAACTGTTTTTT. It codes for CASSSLGQGREKLFF.

The rearrangement uses TRBV11-2 and TRBJ2-7; TRBD2 aligns across 9 bases. Trimming cost V 9 bases and J 2 bases; bases outside gene matches: 8. The CDR3 extends over 14 amino acids. Germline V gene sequence: CDR1 SGHAT, CDR2 FQNNGV. The CDR3 coding sequence is TGTGCCAGTGCACCGACTAGCGGAACCTACGAGCAGTACTTC. It specifies CASAPTSGTYEQYF.

The CDR3 DNA reads as TGTGCCAGCAGTTCCGACAGGGGCGTCCCCAATGAGCAGTTCTTC. Translating gives CASSSDRGVPNEQFF. The chain uses TRBV28 and TRBJ2-1; 8 bases fit TRBD1. Germline loops: CDR1 MDHEN, CDR2 SYDVKM. V shed 4 bases, J shed 6 bases, and the junction held 8 bases outside the gene matches. The CDR3 loop spans 15 amino acids.

The V gene is TRBV27, the J gene TRBJ2-7; D gene ambiguous. The CDR3 extends over 14 amino acids. Trimming pared 6 bases from V and 0 bases from J, leaving 12 bases between. Per germline, CDR1 MNHEY and CDR2 SMNVEV (reference sequence). CDR3 loop: CASRGWGASYEQYF. The CDR3, as DNA: TGTGCCAGCAGGGGGTGGGGTGCCTCCTACGAGCAGTACTTC.

The CDR3 region has the DNA TGTGCCAGCAGCTTACGGGGGGACAATGAGCAGTTCTTC. The encoded protein is CASSLRGDNEQFF. This sequence joins TRBV7-9 and TRBJ2-1; 7 bases fit TRBD2. This CDR3 region has 13 residues. V trimming: 2 bases; J trimming: 5 bases; junction bases outside the gene matches: 0. Germline CDR1 SEHNR, CDR2 FQNEAQ (reference sequence).

This sequence joins TRBV27 and TRBJ2-7, with TRBD1 identical over 8 bases. V was pared by 7 bases and J by 4 bases, with 6 bases of the junction left unmatched. The CDR3 sequence is 13 residues long. Germline-derived CDR1 and CDR2 are MNHEY and SMNVEV (reference sequence). The CDR3 nucleotides are TGTGCCAGCACTCGGACAGGGAGTTACGAGCAGTACTTC. The encoded protein is CASTRTGSYEQYF.

This rearrangement joins TRBV7-2 to TRBJ2-3, with 8 bases lining up with TRBD1. Germline V gene sequence: CDR1 SGHTA, CDR2 FQGNSA. J gave up 5 bases and V 3 bases, and 1 base lay outside the gene matches. CDR3 length: 13 amino acids. DNA for the CDR3: TGTGCCAGCAGCTTCACAGGGGGAGATACGCAGTATTTT. Amino acids: CASSFTGGDTQYF.

The count of this clone is one. The chain has TRBV28 and TRBJ1-2; 7 nucleotides align to TRBD1. V was pared by 5 bases and J by 2 bases, with 2 bases of the junction left unmatched. The CDR3 spans 13 residues. Germline V gives CDR1 MDHEN, CDR2 SYDVKM. Here the CDR3 reads CASSRTGNYGYTF. CDR3 nucleotide sequence: TGTGCCAGCAGTAGGACAGGCAACTATGGCTACACCTTC.

The rearrangement joins TRBV19 to TRBJ1-1; no reliable D call. The CDR3 is 13 residues long. From germline, CDR1 is LNHDA and CDR2 SQIVND (reference sequence). Trimming cost V 4 bases and J 2 bases, with 8 bases left between them. This CDR3 is CASSRAANTEAFF. The CDR3 DNA is TGTGCCAGTAGTAGGGCGGCCAACACTGAAGCTTTCTTT.

This chain links TRBV9 with TRBJ1-2, with 8 bases lining up with TRBD1. This CDR3 has 19 residues. The germline V gene has CDR1 SGDLS and CDR2 YYNGEE. V lost 3 bases to trimming and J lost 1 base; unmatched junction nucleotides: 17. The CDR3 nucleotides are TGTGCCAGCAGCGGCCTCCTATACACAGGGGGGCAATATAACTATGGCTACACCTTC. Encoded protein: CASSGLLYTGGQYNYGYTF.

The chain uses TRBV27 and TRBJ1-1; possibly TRBD1 for D (5 bases). From germline, CDR1 is MNHEY and CDR2 SMNVEV (reference sequence). The CDR3 runs to 15 residues. The V and J ends lost 4 bases and 8 bases respectively, with 20 bases between them. The CDR3 bases are TGTGCCAGCAGTTCGGGGCCGGTGGGGTTTACGGAAGCTTTCTTT. The encoded protein is CASSSGPVGFTEAFF.

This sequence joins TRBV29-1 and TRBJ1-2; 9 nucleotides agree with TRBD1. The V gene's germline CDR1 is SQVTM and CDR2 ANQGSEA. V shed 3 bases and J 3 bases; nucleotides not matched to a gene: 2. The CDR3 has 13 amino acids. The CDR3 DNA sequence: TGCAGCGTTGAGGACAGGGGAGACTATGGCTACACCTTC. Its translation is CSVEDRGDYGYTF.

The CDR3 DNA sequence: TGTGCCAGCAGCTGGGCTAGGCGTGAGCAGTTCTTC. Amino acids: CASSWARREQFF. V gene TRBV7-2 combines with J gene TRBJ2-1; D is ambiguous. V lost 4 bases and J lost 9, with 10 bases in between. The CDR3 consists of 12 residues. Germline CDR1 is SGHTA and CDR2 is FQGNSA.

The chain recombines TRBV6-2 or TRBV6-3 with TRBJ2-7; 7 nucleotides match TRBD2. V dropped 4 bases and J dropped 9; count of bases not matched to a gene: 15. The CDR3 covers 15 residues. Germline V lookup: CDR1 MNHEY, CDR2 SVGEGT. The CDR3 reads CASSFMRAGAVGQYF. The CDR3 DNA is TGTGCCAGCAGTTTCATGAGGGCGGGAGCCGTGGGGCAGTACTTC.

J is TRBJ1-1 and V is TRBV5-1, with a possible D match to TRBD1 (6 bases). Per the germline V gene, CDR1 is SGHRS and CDR2 is YFSETQ. V lost 0 bases and J 3 bases, leaving 33 bases between the germline ends. CDR3 length: 22 residues. Here the CDR3 DNA reads TGCGCCAGCAGCTTGGCCCTCGAACGGGGGCGAAGTAACCTCCGTGCGGACACTGAAGCTTTCTTT. Translation gives CASSLALERGRSNLRADTEAFF.

The chain has TRBV10-3 and TRBJ1-2; maybe TRBD1 (6 bases). Trimming stripped 3 bases from V and 2 bases from J, with 10 bases between. From germline, CDR1 is ENHRY and CDR2 SYGVKD. This CDR3 spans 14 amino acids. In DNA form, the CDR3 reads TGTGCCATCAGTGAACAGGGTCTCAACTATGGCTACACCTTC. Residues: CAISEQGLNYGYTF.

The rearrangement uses TRBV6-4 and TRBJ2-2, with 9 bases lining up with TRBD2. V lost 3 bases to trimming and J lost 7 bases; unmatched junction nucleotides: 9. The CDR3 contains 16 residues. Per the germline V gene, CDR1 is MRHNA and CDR2 is SNTAGT. The CDR3 region has the DNA TGTGCCAGCAGTGAGGTAGCGGGAGTAGGAATCGGGGAGCTGTTTTTT. This translates into CASSEVAGVGIGELFF.

This clone was seen only once. The CDR3 region is CASSVGRDSGNTIYF. In DNA, the CDR3 is TGCGCCAGCAGCGTAGGACGGGACTCTGGAAACACCATATATTTT. The chain is built from TRBV5-1 and TRBJ1-3, with D unresolved. The germline gives CDR1 SGHRS, CDR2 YFSETQ. The CDR3 has 15 residues. The V end lost 4 bases, the J end lost 0 bases, and 11 bases lay between the germline ends.

The J gene is TRBJ1-1, the V gene TRBV9; 8 bases align to TRBD1. Looked up from germline, CDR1 is SGDLS and CDR2 is YYNGEE. Trimming at V came to 1 base and at J to 5 bases, leaving 4 bases not matched to a gene. This CDR3 is 14 amino acids long. Written as DNA, the CDR3 is TGTGCCAGCAGCGTAAGGACAGGGTCAACTGAAGCTTTCTTT. Residues: CASSVRTGSTEAFF.

The rearrangement uses TRBV20-1 and TRBJ1-5, with D hard to call. The CDR3 extends over 14 amino acids. Germline values: CDR1 DFQATT, CDR2 SNEGSKA (reference sequence). V was shortened by 3 bases and J by 0 bases, with 9 bases between the two germline ends. The CDR3 DNA sequence: TGCAGTGCTAGTCCCATAGATAGCAATCAGCCCCAGCATTTT. Its translation is CSASPIDSNQPQHF.

The CDR3 nucleotides read TGTGCCAGCAACCCGGGGAGGGGGGCCTTTGGCAATGAGCAGTTCTTC. Translation: CASNPGRGAFGNEQFF. V and J are TRBV9 and TRBJ2-1, with D possibly being TRBD2 (7 bases). The CDR3 consists of 16 residues. Trimming removed 6 bases from V and 6 bases from J, with 22 bases in between. The V gene's germline CDR1 is SGDLS and CDR2 YYNGEE.

The gene calls are TRBV10-3 and TRBJ2-1, with TRBD1 identical over 10 bases. J lost 3 bases, V lost 2 bases, and 4 bases had no gene match. The CDR3 is 16 residues long. Germline lookup yields CDR1 ENHRY and CDR2 SYGVKD. CDR3 protein: CAISEPGDRGYNEQFF. Written as DNA, the CDR3 is TGTGCCATCAGTGAGCCGGGGGACAGGGGCTACAATGAGCAGTTCTTC.